This TCR beta chain stems from a study of OX40 agonist ivuxolimab in advanced cancers. Here immunoSEQ multiplex PCR was the method, and the copy in TCRdb shows in-frame clones only, minus some. The sample lists 55,000 to 75,000 clones; around 80% were seen once. Germline V CDR1 and CDR2: KGHSH, LQKENI. V was pared by 6 bases and J by 5 bases, with 11 bases of the junction left unmatched. The CDR3 spans 16 residues. The source was CD4+ or CD8+ T cells sorted from blood, collected in a trial of the OX40 agonist ivuxolimab. The rearrangement joins TRBV18 to TRBJ2-5, with TRBD1 matching over 11 bases. The TCR originated in an adult with an advanced solid tumor such as melanoma, head and neck, liver or kidney cancer. CDR3 DNA sequence: TGTGCCAGCTCGCCCGAGGACAGGGGGCGCGGGGAGACCCAGTACTTC. It yields the protein CASSPEDRGRGETQYF.